A single sample gave rise to the 21 T cell receptor beta chains below, sequenced in a study of T cell changes during pregnancy in multiple sclerosis. Sequenced by immunoSEQ multiplex PCR; TCRdb stores in-frame clones only, minus some. The repertoire has 60,000 or so clones, 80% to 90% of them found once; the top ten carry about 2.7%. The material sequenced was peripheral blood, taken in the first trimester of pregnancy. The source is a female donor with multiple sclerosis, enrolled in a pregnancy study.

The chain couples TRBV5-6 to TRBJ2-7; 9 nucleotides line up with TRBD1. Germline CDR1 and CDR2: SGHDT and YYEEEE. V was pared by 4 bases and J by 3 bases, with 8 bases of the junction left unmatched. The CDR3 is 15 amino acids. CDR3 protein: CASSPSETGGYEQYF. In DNA form, the CDR3 reads TGTGCCAGCAGCCCATCTGAGACAGGGGGCTACGAGCAGTACTTC.

This chain joins TRBV9 and TRBJ2-3, with D perhaps matching TRBD2 (7 bases). Trimming shortened V by 4 bases and J by 0 bases, and 15 bases separated the two germline ends. The CDR3 extends over 16 amino acids. CDR1 SGDLS and CDR2 YYNGEE come from the germline V gene. The CDR3 protein is CASSPGGGGSTDTQYF. CDR3 bases: TGTGCCAGCAGCCCCGGGGGAGGGGGGAGCACAGATACGCAGTATTTT.

The chain uses TRBV7-2 and TRBJ1-5; 7 bases agree with TRBD1. Per germline, CDR1 SGHTA and CDR2 FQGNSA. The trim removed 4 bases at V and 2 bases at J, leaving 11 bases unmatched. The CDR3 spans 17 residues. CDR3 region: CASSSNLGGWGNQPQHF. Written as DNA, the CDR3 is TGTGCCAGCAGCTCCAACCTAGGGGGCTGGGGCAATCAGCCCCAGCATTTT.

This rearrangement joins TRBV7-2 to TRBJ1-6, with TRBD1 matching over 7 bases. V trimming: 1 base; J trimming: 8 bases; junction bases outside the gene matches: 8. Germline loops: CDR1 SGHTA, CDR2 FQGNSA. This CDR3 has 16 amino acids. The CDR3 DNA reads TGTGCCAGCAGCTTAGTTTCAAGACAGGGCGATTCACCCCTCCACTTT. Protein sequence: CASSLVSRQGDSPLHF.

The genes are TRBV5-1 and TRBJ2-5; 7 nucleotides align to TRBD1. The CDR3 extends over 13 amino acids. V trimming: 9 bases; J trimming: 0 bases; junction bases outside the gene matches: 5. Germline V gives CDR1 SGHRS, CDR2 YFSETQ. The CDR3 sequence: CANLQGNQETQYF. The CDR3 coding sequence is TGCGCCAATCTACAGGGGAACCAAGAGACCCAGTACTTC. The variable domain in full, with the rest retrieved from reference TRBV5-1 and TRBJ2-5, is KAGVTQTPRYLIKTRGQQVTLSCSPISGHRSVSWYQQTPGQGLQFLFEYFSETQRNKGNFPGRFSGRQFSNSRSEMNVSTLELGDSALYLCANLQGNQETQYFGPGTRLLVL.

The chain has TRBV25-1 and TRBJ2-7; 7 bases map to TRBD1. Germline loops: CDR1 MGHDK, CDR2 SYGVNS. There are 12 residues in the CDR3. J was trimmed by 3 bases and V by 10 bases; bases with no gene match: 6. This CDR3 is CATVRDSYEQYF. DNA for the CDR3: TGTGCCACCGTACGGGACAGCTACGAGCAGTACTTC.

The rearrangement joins TRBV19 to TRBJ2-1, with TRBD2 identical over 15 bases. This CDR3 has 20 amino acids. Trimming cost V 3 bases and J 0 bases; bases outside gene matches: 9. From germline, CDR1 is LNHDA and CDR2 SQIVND (reference sequence). The CDR3 region is CASSIGRGLAGGPSYNEQFF. The CDR3, as DNA: TGTGCCAGTAGTATCGGACGGGGACTAGCGGGGGGCCCCTCCTACAATGAGCAGTTCTTC.

J is TRBJ1-3 and V is TRBV9; TRBD1 matches 9 bases. V lost 0 bases to trimming and J lost 0 bases; unmatched junction nucleotides: 16. This CDR3 is built from 21 residues. Germline loops: CDR1 SGDLS, CDR2 YYNGEE. The CDR3 spells CASSVAYWDRDSRSSGNTIYF. Written as DNA, the CDR3 is TGTGCCAGCAGCGTAGCTTACTGGGACAGGGATTCCCGGTCCTCTGGAAACACCATATATTTT.

The chain uses TRBV6-5 and TRBJ1-1; tentative D call: TRBD1 (6 bases). This CDR3 has 14 amino acids. With 7 bases removed from V and 4 bases from J, the gap between germline ends came to 16 bases. Germline V gene data show CDR1 as MNHEY and CDR2 as SVGAGI. CDR3 bases: TGTGCCAGCACCTTAGGGGGTTCCGGCACTGAAGCTTTCTTT. Residues: CASTLGGSGTEAFF.

The chain carries TRBV19 and TRBJ2-3; weak D call: TRBD2 (6 bases). This CDR3 has 16 residues. Per germline, CDR1 LNHDA and CDR2 SQIVND (reference sequence). V lost 2 bases, J lost 2 bases, and 14 bases lay in between. The CDR3 nucleotides read TGTGCCAGTAGTATACTAGCGAACACACCCACAGATACGCAGTATTTT. This sequence encodes CASSILANTPTDTQYF.

The V and J genes are TRBV10-3 and TRBJ2-3; 10 nucleotides align to TRBD1. CDR1 is ENHRY, CDR2 SYGVKD, per germline. The CDR3 runs 16 residues. The V and J ends lost 10 bases and 3 bases, in that order; junction bases with no gene match: 13. CDR3 nucleotides: TGTGCCACCCATCCGGCCGGGACAGGGGCGACAGATACGCAGTATTTT. Its protein product is CATHPAGTGATDTQYF.

This chain uses TRBV5-4 with TRBJ2-5; 7 bases are shared with TRBD2. CDR3 length equals 14 residues. Per germline, CDR1 SGHNT and CDR2 YYREEE (reference sequence). The trim removed 5 bases at V and 1 base at J, leaving 5 bases unmatched. The CDR3 sequence: CASRRLAAQETQYF. The CDR3 coding sequence is TGTGCCAGCAGAAGGCTAGCGGCCCAAGAGACCCAGTACTTC. The variable domain in full, completed from reference TRBV5-4 and TRBJ2-5, reads ETGVTQSPTHLIKTRGQQVTLRCSSQSGHNTVSWYQQALGQGPQFIFQYYREEENGRGNFPPRFSGLQFPNYSSELNVNALELDDSALYLCASRRLAAQETQYFGPGTRLLVL.

V usage is TRBV6-5 and J usage is TRBJ1-3; the match to TRBD1 covers 8 bases. The ends lost 2 bases at V and 0 bases at J; junction bases unmatched: 3. The CDR3 contains 16 residues. Germline-derived CDR1 and CDR2 are MNHEY and SVGAGI. The CDR3 nucleotides are TGTGCCAGCAGTTACGGGACAGGTTACTCTGGAAACACCATATATTTT. Translation: CASSYGTGYSGNTIYF.

The chain links TRBV6-1 to TRBJ2-7; 8 bases are shared with TRBD1. This CDR3 is 14 amino acids long. V was clipped by 5 bases and J by 5 bases; unmatched bases: 8. Per germline, CDR1 MNHNS and CDR2 SASEGT. CDR3 residues: CASSLQGANDEQYF. In DNA form, the CDR3 reads TGTGCCAGCAGTCTTCAGGGGGCTAACGACGAGCAGTACTTC.

The chain uses TRBV7-9 and TRBJ1-1, with a tentative D call TRBD1 (5 bases). Germline CDR1 SEHNR, CDR2 FQNEAQ (reference sequence). V lost 3 bases, J lost 4 bases, and 9 bases lay in between. This CDR3 spans 13 amino acids. CDR3 sequence reads: CASSFTDSTEAFF. CDR3 nucleotide sequence: TGTGCCAGCAGCTTCACAGACAGCACTGAAGCTTTCTTT.

The chain has TRBV7-9 and TRBJ2-3, with D possibly being TRBD1 (6 bases). CDR3 length: 15 residues. Germline V gene lookup returns CDR1 SEHNR and CDR2 FQNEAQ (reference sequence). V lost 4 bases and J lost 2, with 13 bases in between. The CDR3 region is CASSSRGWATDTQYF. CDR3 nucleotide sequence: TGTGCCAGCAGCTCCAGGGGATGGGCCACAGATACGCAGTATTTT.

This rearrangement joins TRBV6-6 to TRBJ1-2, with 7 bases that match TRBD1. J gave up 3 bases and V 10 bases, and 11 bases lay outside the gene matches. Germline assignment: CDR1 MNHNY and CDR2 SVGAGI (reference sequence). The CDR3 is 14 amino acids. CDR3 residues: CATKTGQPDYGYTF. The CDR3 DNA is TGTGCCACCAAGACGGGACAGCCAGACTATGGCTACACCTTC.

The CDR3 loop reads CASSQGEINYGYTF. The DNA of the CDR3 is TGTGCCAGCAGCCAAGGAGAGATCAACTATGGCTACACCTTC. The chain carries TRBV4-2 and TRBJ1-2, with unresolved D. The CDR3 has 14 amino acids. Germline-derived CDR1 and CDR2 are LGHNA and YNFKEQ. Trimming pared 1 base from V and 2 bases from J, leaving 8 bases between.

The chain links TRBV19 to TRBJ2-3, with 9 bases matching TRBD2. V lost 7 bases and J lost 1; bases outside the gene matches: 6. CDR3 length: 15 residues. The germline V gene encodes CDR1 LNHDA and CDR2 SQIVND (reference sequence). In DNA form, the CDR3 reads TGTGCCAGTAAGGGTAGCGGGAGCGGCACAGATACGCAGTATTTT. This codes for CASKGSGSGTDTQYF.

DNA of the CDR3: TGTGCCAGCAGGTCCAGGGGTGGAGGGGAGCTGTTTTTT. It codes for CASRSRGGGELFF. This chain uses TRBV7-9 with TRBJ2-2, with D possibly matching TRBD1 (6 bases). The CDR3 is 13 residues long. Trimming left V 6 bases short and J 8 bases short, with 13 bases between. Germline V gives CDR1 SEHNR, CDR2 FQNEAQ (reference sequence).

The chain employs TRBV2 and TRBJ2-7; the match to TRBD1 covers 7 bases. This CDR3 region has 14 residues. V lost 3 bases and J lost 3; bases outside the gene matches: 5. The germline V gene has CDR1 SNHLY and CDR2 FYNNEI. CDR3 residues: CASSEGTVNYEQYF. DNA for the CDR3: TGTGCCAGCAGTGAGGGGACAGTGAACTACGAGCAGTACTTC.